In this sample, the clone carrying this T cell receptor beta chain is medium-sized (0.01 to 0.1%). Per the study methods: Reference gene primer amplification in the assay estimated nucleated cell counts. The method was immunoSEQ multiplex PCR; TCRdb's version includes in-frame clones alone and lacks a portion of them. That table furnishes V, J and clone size, whereas the DNA furnished D and trimming. In the table there are about 52,000 clones, about 85% of which are singletons. This entry comes from a study of blood T cell repertoires in COVID-19. Study details: T cells, B-cell-depleted T cells, or PBMCs provided the cDNA or gDNA that served as material.

V was clipped by 6 bases and J by 8 bases, with 17 bases between them. Germline V gene data show CDR1 as MNHEY and CDR2 as SVGAGI. The CDR3 has 15 residues. The genes are TRBV6-5 and TRBJ1-6; D remains ambiguous. Input material: peripheral blood. This TCR was recovered from a man between 65 and 85 years old with active COVID-19. In DNA form, the CDR3 reads TGTGCCAGCAGCCGAAAGAGAGGGCCCTATTCACCCCTCCACTTT. It is translated as CASSRKRGPYSPLHF.